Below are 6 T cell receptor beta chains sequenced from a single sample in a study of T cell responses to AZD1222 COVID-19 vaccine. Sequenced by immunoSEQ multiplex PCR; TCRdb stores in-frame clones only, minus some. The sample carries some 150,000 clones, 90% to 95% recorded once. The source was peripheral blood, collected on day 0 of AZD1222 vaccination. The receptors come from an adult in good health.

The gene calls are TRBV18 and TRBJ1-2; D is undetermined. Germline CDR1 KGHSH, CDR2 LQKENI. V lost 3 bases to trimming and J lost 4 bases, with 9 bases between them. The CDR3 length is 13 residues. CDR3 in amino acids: CASSPEQGYGYTF. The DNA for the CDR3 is TGTGCCAGCTCACCTGAACAAGGCTATGGCTACACCTTC.

The CDR3 spells CASSPYLTDKLFF. The CDR3 DNA sequence: TGTGCCAGCAGCCCTTACCTGACAGATAAACTGTTTTTT. This chain connects TRBV7-2 to TRBJ1-4; TRBD1 is a possible D gene (5 bases). Germline CDR1 reads SGHTA; CDR2 reads FQGNSA. The CDR3 consists of 13 residues. V lost 5 bases and J lost 11, with 15 bases in between.

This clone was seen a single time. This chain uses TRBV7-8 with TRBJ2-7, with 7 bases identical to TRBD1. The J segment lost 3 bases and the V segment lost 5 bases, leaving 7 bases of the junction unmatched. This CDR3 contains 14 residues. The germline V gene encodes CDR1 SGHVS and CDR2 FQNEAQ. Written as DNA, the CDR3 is TGTGCCAGCAGCATAAACCGGGACAGCTACGAGCAGTACTTC. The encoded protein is CASSINRDSYEQYF.

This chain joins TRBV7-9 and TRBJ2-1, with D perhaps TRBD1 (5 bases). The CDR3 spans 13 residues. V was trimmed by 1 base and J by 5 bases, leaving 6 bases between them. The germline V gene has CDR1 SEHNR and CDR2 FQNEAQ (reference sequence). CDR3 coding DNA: TGTGCCAGCAGCTTAGGGGGCCACAATGAGCAGTTCTTC. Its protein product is CASSLGGHNEQFF.

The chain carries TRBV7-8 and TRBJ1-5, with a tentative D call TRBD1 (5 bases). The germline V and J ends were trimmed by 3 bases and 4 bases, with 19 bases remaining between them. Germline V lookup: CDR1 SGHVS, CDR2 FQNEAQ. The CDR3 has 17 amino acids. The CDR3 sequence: CASSFGFQGWANQPQHF. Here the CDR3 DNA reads TGTGCCAGCAGCTTCGGCTTCCAGGGTTGGGCAAATCAGCCCCAGCATTTT.

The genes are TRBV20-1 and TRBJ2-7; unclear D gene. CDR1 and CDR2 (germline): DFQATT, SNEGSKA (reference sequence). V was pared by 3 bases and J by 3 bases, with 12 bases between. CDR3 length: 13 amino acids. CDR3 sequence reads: CSASAQSVYEQYF. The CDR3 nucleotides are TGCAGTGCTAGTGCACAATCGGTCTACGAGCAGTACTTC.